The clone carrying this T cell receptor beta chain was counted once. Its antigen is still unknown. The data derive from a study of beta chain features in type 1 diabetes. The CDR3 is 16 amino acids. The germline CDR1 and CDR2 sequences are SGHNT and YYREEE (reference sequence). The J segment lost 1 base and the V segment lost 0 bases, leaving 4 bases of the junction unmatched. General observations from the study: TCRB CDR3s from Type 1 diabetes patients were moderately but significantly shorter in all four CD4+ subsets. Still unanswered here is whether HLA type influences TCRB rearrangement.

As every portion of the isolated RNA was reverse transcribed, the sequencing read expressed TCRB transcripts. Clones were sequenced by immunoSEQ multiplex PCR, and TCRdb holds only the in-frame ones, with some missing. The table has about 400,000 clones, around 12% seen once. The gene calls are TRBV5-4 and TRBJ2-4; 7 bases fit TRBD2. The TCR comes from a woman aged 18-29 years with type 1 diabetes. Material for sequencing was naive CD4+ T cells from blood. CDR3 bases: TGTGCCAGCAGCTTGGGGCGGGAGACGGCCAAAAACATTCAGTACTTC. Protein product: CASSLGRETAKNIQYF.